Below, 25 T cell receptor beta chains from the same sample are listed, as sequenced in a study of shared clonotypes between healthy human individuals (dated by TCRdb to about 2020). The library came from the immunoSEQ multiplex PCR assay. In its TCRdb copy, this immuneACCESS table keeps in-frame sequences only and misses some clones. Where compared with another copy, unresolved V genes explain less than half of these, and the others have no known cause. This sample comprises under 1,100,000 clones, 70% to 80% of them detected only once. The ten largest clones capture roughly 1.5% of the sample. Sequenced: memory CD4+ T cells sorted from blood. The label giving this sample's cell subset or site can be read as: CD45RA-negative fraction. The origin of the receptors is a young man in good health.

The rearrangement uses TRBV5-1 and TRBJ1-1; D gene ambiguous. Trimming pared 4 bases from V and 7 bases from J, leaving 11 bases between. The germline V gene encodes CDR1 SGHRS and CDR2 YFSETQ. There are 12 residues in the CDR3. Here the CDR3 DNA reads TGCGCCAGCAGCCTGGACCGTTTTGAAGCTTTCTTT. Translated, it gives CASSLDRFEAFF.

V is TRBV14 and J is TRBJ1-4; 7 bases line up with TRBD1. The CDR3 contains 14 residues. The germline gives CDR1 SGHDN, CDR2 FVKESK. V lost 5 bases to trimming and J lost 8 bases; unmatched junction nucleotides: 8. The CDR3 region is CASSVQGGGEKLFF. CDR3 DNA sequence: TGTGCCAGCAGCGTGCAGGGGGGAGGAGAAAAACTGTTTTTT.

The chain combines TRBV7-3 with TRBJ2-2; 10 nucleotides line up with TRBD1. Germline V gene data show CDR1 as SGHTA and CDR2 as FQGTGA. The V and J ends lost 5 bases and 4 bases, in that order; junction bases with no gene match: 4. The CDR3 spans 15 residues. CDR3 sequence: CASSPRTGGTGELFF. The CDR3, as DNA: TGTGCCAGCAGCCCGCGGACAGGGGGCACCGGGGAGCTGTTTTTT.

The chain couples TRBV13 to TRBJ1-1; TRBD1 matches at 7 bases. The germline CDR1 and CDR2 sequences are PRHDT and FYEKMQ (reference sequence). The CDR3 has 15 amino acids. The J segment lost 0 bases and the V segment lost 5 bases, leaving 6 bases of the junction unmatched. CDR3 coding DNA: TGTGCCAGCAGCGGAATGACAGGGATGAACACTGAAGCTTTCTTT. Translation: CASSGMTGMNTEAFF.

V is TRBV6-1 and J is TRBJ1-5; D is undetermined. The CDR3 covers 15 residues. The germline V and J ends were trimmed by 2 bases and 7 bases, with 15 bases remaining between them. CDR1 is MNHNS and CDR2 is SASEGT in the germline V gene. This CDR3 is CASSEQGGRVQPQHF. As DNA, the CDR3 is TGTGCCAGCAGTGAACAAGGCGGTAGGGTGCAGCCCCAGCATTTT.

V gene TRBV5-1 combines with J gene TRBJ2-3; 13 bases agree with TRBD2. The CDR3 runs to 17 residues. Germline CDR1 SGHRS, CDR2 YFSETQ. J lost 5 bases, V lost 3 bases, and 9 bases had no gene match. CDR3 in amino acids: CASSYLGTSGVVDTQYF. CDR3 nucleotide sequence: TGCGCCAGCAGCTACCTCGGGACTAGCGGGGTAGTAGATACGCAGTATTTT.

The chain carries TRBV6-6 and TRBJ2-3, with D perhaps matching TRBD2 (5 bases). This CDR3 is built from 15 residues. Germline assignment: CDR1 MNHNY and CDR2 SVGAGI (reference sequence). Trimming pared 11 bases from V and 0 bases from J, leaving 18 bases between. The CDR3 here is CASRQDLRSTDTQYF. CDR3 DNA: TGTGCCTCCCGCCAGGACTTACGGAGCACAGATACGCAGTATTTT.

Concerning this clone: Other DNA sequences in this sample translate to the same CDR3. The rearrangement joins TRBV9 to TRBJ1-6, with D unresolved. The CDR3 has 14 amino acids. Per the germline V gene, CDR1 is SGDLS and CDR2 is YYNGEE. Trimming took 0 bases from V and 7 from J, leaving 8 bases between them. CDR3 coding DNA: TGTGCCAGCAGCGTAGGGCAGGTAAATTCACCCCTCCACTTT. It translates to CASSVGQVNSPLHF. Full variable domain (outside the CDR3, taken from reference TRBV9 and TRBJ1-6): DSGVTQTPKHLITATGQRVTLRCSPRSGDLSVYWYQQSLDQGLQFLIQYYNGEERAKGNILERFSAQQFPDLHSELNLSSLELGDSALYFCASSVGQVNSPLHFGNGTRLTVT.

The chain is built from TRBV7-9 and TRBJ1-6; a weak D match, TRBD1 (6 bases). The CDR3 contains 14 residues. Germline-derived CDR1 and CDR2 are SEHNR and FQNEAQ (reference sequence). Trimming removed 2 bases at V and 8 bases at J, with 10 bases between. This chain's CDR3 is CASSLTGRDSPLHF. The DNA for the CDR3 is TGTGCCAGCAGCTTAACAGGGCGAGATTCACCCCTCCACTTT.

The rearrangement joins TRBV29-1 to TRBJ1-1; unclear D gene. The CDR3 spans 8 residues. Germline V gene sequence: CDR1 SQVTM, CDR2 ANQGSEA. The CDR3 DNA reads as TGCAGTCGGACTGAAGCTTTCTTT. This gives the protein CSRTEAFF.

The chain employs TRBV11-2 and TRBJ2-5; D possibly corresponds to TRBD2 (6 bases). V was cut by 5 bases and J by 5 bases, with 18 bases left in between. Germline V gene sequence: CDR1 SGHAT, CDR2 FQNNGV. There are 15 residues in the CDR3. The CDR3 reads CASSPRSRAGETQYF. CDR3 nucleotides: TGTGCCAGCAGCCCCCGCTCCAGGGCGGGGGAGACCCAGTACTTC.

The CDR3 sequence: CAISGTGTATEAFF. The CDR3 DNA sequence: TGTGCCATCAGTGGGACCGGGACAGCGACTGAAGCTTTCTTT. The V call is TRBV10-3, the J call TRBJ1-1; 7 positions match TRBD1. V trimming: 4 bases; J trimming: 5 bases; junction bases outside the gene matches: 7. This CDR3 is built from 14 residues. CDR1 is ENHRY, CDR2 SYGVKD, per germline.

The V call is TRBV4-1, the J call TRBJ1-2, with D possibly matching TRBD1 (6 bases). Germline CDR1 and CDR2: MGHRA and YSYEKL. Trimming removed 5 bases from V and 7 bases from J, with 20 bases in between. CDR3 length: 15 amino acids. CDR3 nucleotide sequence: TGCGCCAGCAGCGAAAGATCTGGGGGGCTGGCTGGCTACACCTTC. Encoded protein: CASSERSGGLAGYTF.

This clone was counted only a few times. The J gene is TRBJ1-1, the V gene TRBV30, with D unresolved. The CDR3 is 11 amino acids. The germline V and J ends were trimmed by 2 bases and 11 bases, with 12 bases remaining between them. Looked up from germline, CDR1 is GTSNPN and CDR2 is SVGIG (reference sequence). In DNA form, the CDR3 reads TGTGCCTGGAGTTCCGGTATCTCGGCTTTCTTT. Protein: CAWSSGISAFF.

This clone has a single count. The same CDR3 also results from other DNA sequences found in this sample. The J gene is TRBJ2-7, the V gene TRBV2; tentative D call: TRBD2 (5 bases). Trimming shortened V by 5 bases and J by 0 bases, and 8 bases separated the two germline ends. The germline gives CDR1 SNHLY, CDR2 FYNNEI. The CDR3 has 13 residues. This chain's CDR3 is CASSRTVSYEQYF. DNA for the CDR3: TGTGCCAGCAGTAGGACTGTCTCCTACGAGCAGTACTTC.

This clone was counted between two and nine times. Other DNA variants within this sample encode the same CDR3. The chain carries TRBV7-9 and TRBJ1-1; no firm D call. This CDR3 contains 15 residues. With 0 bases removed from V and 1 base from J, the gap between germline ends came to 9 bases. Germline lookup yields CDR1 SEHNR and CDR2 FQNEAQ (reference sequence). The CDR3 is CASSLARAQNTEAFF. The CDR3 bases are TGTGCCAGCAGCTTAGCTAGGGCGCAGAACACTGAAGCTTTCTTT.

The V and J genes are TRBV9 and TRBJ2-1; D unclear. The length of the CDR3 is 15 residues. Trimming pared 0 bases from V and 2 bases from J, leaving 9 bases between. Germline-derived CDR1 and CDR2 are SGDLS and YYNGEE. The CDR3 loop reads CASSVGHGAYNEQFF. Here the CDR3 DNA reads TGTGCCAGCAGCGTAGGGCATGGGGCCTACAATGAGCAGTTCTTC.

The genes are TRBV7-2 and TRBJ2-5; perhaps TRBD1 as D (5 bases). Near its end, the DNA agrees better with TRBJ2-7, so the J call may be wrong. Germline V gene sequence: CDR1 SGHTA, CDR2 FQGNSA. This CDR3 is built from 14 residues. The CDR3 spells CASSLEKGPYEQYF. DNA for the CDR3: TGTGCCAGCAGCTTAGAAAAGGGGCCCTACGAGCAGTACTTC.

Worth noting for this clone: In the same sample, other DNA sequences code for this CDR3. The chain has TRBV2 and TRBJ2-3; 10 bases map to TRBD1. V trimming: 5 bases; J trimming: 5 bases; junction bases outside the gene matches: 1. This CDR3 is 13 amino acids long. CDR1 and CDR2 from the germline V gene are SNHLY and FYNNEI. DNA of the CDR3: TGTGCCAGCAGTCGGGACAGGGGAGATACGCAGTATTTT. Amino acids: CASSRDRGDTQYF.

The CDR3 region is CAWSRTDNSPLHF. The CDR3 DNA sequence: TGTGCCTGGAGTCGGACAGACAATTCACCCCTCCACTTT. The gene calls are TRBV30 and TRBJ1-6; maybe TRBD1 (6 bases). The ends were cut back, 2 bases at V and 7 bases at J, with 9 bases in the middle. Germline V gives CDR1 GTSNPN, CDR2 SVGIG (reference sequence). This CDR3 contains 13 residues.

The chain combines TRBV5-4 with TRBJ2-3, with TRBD2 identical over 12 bases. CDR3 length: 16 amino acids. CDR1 and CDR2 from the germline V gene are SGHNT and YYREEE (reference sequence). Germline trimming cut 3 bases from V and 4 bases from J; bases unmatched to any gene: 6. The CDR3 loop is CASSSGTSGLSDTQYF. The DNA of the CDR3 is TGTGCCAGCAGCTCCGGGACTAGCGGGTTGTCAGATACGCAGTATTTT.

With respect to this clone: This sample includes further DNA sequences coding for the same CDR3. The CDR3 DNA reads as TGTGCCAGCAGCCCTACACACTCCTACGAGCAGTACTTC. Translation gives CASSPTHSYEQYF. The chain links TRBV7-9 to TRBJ2-7; D is ambiguous. Trimming cost V 5 bases and J 0 bases, with 8 bases left between them. Germline V gives CDR1 SEHNR, CDR2 FQNEAQ (reference sequence). The CDR3 extends over 13 amino acids.

V is TRBV19 and J is TRBJ1-2, with 7 bases that match TRBD1. The CDR3 loop spans 15 amino acids. The germline V gene encodes CDR1 LNHDA and CDR2 SQIVND (reference sequence). The V gene end was trimmed by 3 bases and the J gene end by 3 bases; junction bases not matched to a gene: 7. The CDR3 region is CASSMVNRGDYGYTF. DNA of the CDR3: TGTGCCAGTAGTATGGTAAACAGGGGAGACTATGGCTACACCTTC.

The chain recombines TRBV6-1 with TRBJ2-3; D is undetermined. Trimming stripped 5 bases from V and 0 bases from J, with 12 bases between. This CDR3 has 15 amino acids. Germline CDR1 is MNHNS and CDR2 is SASEGT. This CDR3 is CASSRSGASTDTQYF. Here the CDR3 DNA reads TGTGCCAGCAGTCGGTCCGGTGCTAGCACAGATACGCAGTATTTT.

The gene calls are TRBV5-4 and TRBJ1-5; unclear D gene. Germline V gene data show CDR1 as SGHNT and CDR2 as YYREEE (reference sequence). Trimming shortened V by 0 bases and J by 5 bases, and 9 bases separated the two germline ends. The CDR3 extends over 14 amino acids. The CDR3 sequence: CASSLGGQDQPQHF. In DNA form, the CDR3 reads TGTGCCAGCAGCTTGGGAGGGCAGGATCAGCCCCAGCATTTT.